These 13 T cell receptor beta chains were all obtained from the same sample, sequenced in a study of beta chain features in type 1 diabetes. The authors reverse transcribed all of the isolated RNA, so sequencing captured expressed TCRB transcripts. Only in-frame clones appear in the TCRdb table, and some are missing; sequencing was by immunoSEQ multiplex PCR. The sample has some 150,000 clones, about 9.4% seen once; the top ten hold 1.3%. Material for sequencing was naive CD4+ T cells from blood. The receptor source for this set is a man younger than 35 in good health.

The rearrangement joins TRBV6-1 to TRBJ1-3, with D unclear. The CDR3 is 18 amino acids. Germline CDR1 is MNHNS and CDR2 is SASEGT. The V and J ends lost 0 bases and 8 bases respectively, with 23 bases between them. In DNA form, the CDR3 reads TGTGCCAGCAGTGAAGCGCTACGGAGGCAATGGTCTATGGACACCATATATTTT. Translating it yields CASSEALRRQWSMDTIYF.

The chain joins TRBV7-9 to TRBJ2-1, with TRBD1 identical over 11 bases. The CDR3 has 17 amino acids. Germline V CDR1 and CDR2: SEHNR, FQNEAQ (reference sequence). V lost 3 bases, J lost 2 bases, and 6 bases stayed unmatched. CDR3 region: CASSFGTGGLAYNEQFF. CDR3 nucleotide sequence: TGTGCCAGCAGCTTCGGGACAGGGGGTTTGGCCTACAATGAGCAGTTCTTC.

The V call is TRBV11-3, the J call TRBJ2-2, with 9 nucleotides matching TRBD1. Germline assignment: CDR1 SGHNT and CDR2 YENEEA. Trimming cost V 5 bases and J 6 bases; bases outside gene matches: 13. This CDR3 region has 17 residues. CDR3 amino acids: CASSQRPGQGLSGELFF. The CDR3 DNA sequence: TGTGCCAGCAGCCAAAGACCGGGACAGGGCTTGTCCGGGGAGCTGTTTTTT.

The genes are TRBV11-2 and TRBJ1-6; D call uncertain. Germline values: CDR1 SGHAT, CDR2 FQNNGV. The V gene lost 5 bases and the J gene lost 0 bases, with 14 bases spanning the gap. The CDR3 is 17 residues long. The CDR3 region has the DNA TGTGCCAGCAGCCTATTGAAAGCGAGCTCCTATAATTCACCCCTCCACTTT. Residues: CASSLLKASSYNSPLHF.

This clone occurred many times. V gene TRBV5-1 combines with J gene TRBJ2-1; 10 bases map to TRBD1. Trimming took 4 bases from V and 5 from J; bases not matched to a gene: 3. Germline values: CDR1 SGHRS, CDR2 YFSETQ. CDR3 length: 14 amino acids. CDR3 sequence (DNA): TGCGCCAGCAGCATGGGACAGGGGAACAATGAGCAGTTCTTC. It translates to CASSMGQGNNEQFF.

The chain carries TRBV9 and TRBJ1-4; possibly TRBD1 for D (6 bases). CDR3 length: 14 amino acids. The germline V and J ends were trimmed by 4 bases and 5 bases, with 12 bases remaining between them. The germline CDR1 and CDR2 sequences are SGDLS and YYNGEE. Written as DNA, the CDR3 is TGTGCCAGCAGCTTGGGGGGGCGGAATGAAAAACTGTTTTTT. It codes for CASSLGGRNEKLFF.

CDR3 protein: CASSRLTGVDSPLHF. In DNA, the CDR3 is TGTGCCAGCAGTAGACTTACAGGGGTGGATTCACCCCTCCACTTT. This chain connects TRBV6-5 to TRBJ1-6; 7 nucleotides match TRBD1. Germline assignment: CDR1 MNHEY and CDR2 SVGAGI. J lost 8 bases, V lost 5 bases, and 9 bases had no gene match. CDR3 size: 15 residues.

The CDR3 DNA follows: TGTGCCAGCAGCGTTTCAGGGAACTCCTACAATGAGCAGTTCTTC. Translation gives CASSVSGNSYNEQFF. The chain uses TRBV9 and TRBJ2-1, with a possible D match to TRBD1 (5 bases). The V gene's germline CDR1 is SGDLS and CDR2 YYNGEE. The V end was cut by 2 bases, the J end by 0 bases, with 9 bases between. This CDR3 has 15 residues.

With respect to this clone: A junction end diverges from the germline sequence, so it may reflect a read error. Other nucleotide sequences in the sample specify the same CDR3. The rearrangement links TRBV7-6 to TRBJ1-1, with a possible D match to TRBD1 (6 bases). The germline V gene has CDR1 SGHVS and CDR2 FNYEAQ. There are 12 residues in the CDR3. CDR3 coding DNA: TGTGCCAGCAGCTCAGGGGTTGCTGAGGCTTTCTTT. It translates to CASSSGVAEAFF.

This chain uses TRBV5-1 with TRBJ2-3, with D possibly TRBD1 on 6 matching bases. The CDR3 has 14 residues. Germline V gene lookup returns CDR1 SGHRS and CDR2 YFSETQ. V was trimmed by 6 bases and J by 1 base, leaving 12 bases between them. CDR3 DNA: TGCGCCAGCACGGCAGGGGTTGGCACAGATACGCAGTATTTT. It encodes CASTAGVGTDTQYF.

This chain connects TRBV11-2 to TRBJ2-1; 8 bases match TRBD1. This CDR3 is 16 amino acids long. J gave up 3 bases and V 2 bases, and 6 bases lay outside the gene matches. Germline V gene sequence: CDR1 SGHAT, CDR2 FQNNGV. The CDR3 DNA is TGTGCCAGCAGCTTAATCGGACAGGGCGTCTACAATGAGCAGTTCTTC. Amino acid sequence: CASSLIGQGVYNEQFF.

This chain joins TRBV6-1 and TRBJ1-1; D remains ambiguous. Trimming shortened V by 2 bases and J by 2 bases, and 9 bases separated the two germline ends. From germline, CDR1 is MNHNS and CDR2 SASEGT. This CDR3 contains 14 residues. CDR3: CASSEPGANTEAFF. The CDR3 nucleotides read TGTGCCAGCAGTGAACCGGGAGCTAACACTGAAGCTTTCTTT.

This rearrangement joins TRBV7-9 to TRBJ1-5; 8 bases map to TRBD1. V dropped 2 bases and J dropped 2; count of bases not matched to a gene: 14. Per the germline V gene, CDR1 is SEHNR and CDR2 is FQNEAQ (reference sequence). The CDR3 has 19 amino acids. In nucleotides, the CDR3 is TGTGCCAGCAGCTTATATCTCAGGGGGCTGGTACACGGCAATCAGCCCCAGCATTTT. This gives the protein CASSLYLRGLVHGNQPQHF.